This passage covers 11 T cell receptor beta chains from one sample sequenced in a study of shared clonotypes between healthy human individuals. The repertoire was sequenced with immunoSEQ multiplex PCR; TCRdb's copy has only in-frame clones and lacks some. The sample includes some 1,100,000 clones, around three quarters of them seen just once. Specimen: memory CD4+ T cells from PBMCs. Indicated subset: CD45RA-negative fraction. All receptors come from a man between 18 and 29 years old in good health. Some clones in this sample may be carry-over from other donors' samples.

This clone has just one count. The rearrangement joins TRBV6-4 to TRBJ1-1; 7 positions agree with TRBD1. CDR1 is MRHNA and CDR2 is SNTAGT in the germline V gene. V lost 6 bases and J lost 4; bases outside the gene matches: 17. This CDR3 has 17 residues. CDR3: CASSPQYRTGRSTEAFF. For the CDR3, the DNA is TGTGCCAGCAGCCCCCAATACCGGACAGGTCGGAGCACTGAAGCTTTCTTT.

This clone came up once. J is TRBJ1-1 and V is TRBV2, with D unclear. Per the germline V gene, CDR1 is SNHLY and CDR2 is FYNNEI. This CDR3 has 13 residues. Deletions cut 7 bases from V and 1 base from J, with 10 bases between. CDR3 amino acids: CASTDQWNTEAFF. The CDR3 nucleotides are TGTGCCAGCACCGACCAGTGGAACACTGAAGCTTTCTTT.

The V and J genes are TRBV27 and TRBJ1-1, with unresolved D. The germline V and J ends were trimmed by 5 bases and 0 bases, with 16 bases remaining between them. The length of the CDR3 is 16 residues. The germline gives CDR1 MNHEY, CDR2 SMNVEV (reference sequence). CDR3 in amino acids: CASSPSRRDMNTEAFF. The CDR3 bases are TGTGCCAGCAGTCCCTCCCGGAGGGATATGAACACTGAAGCTTTCTTT.

This chain uses TRBV28 with TRBJ1-1, with TRBD1 as a possible D gene (6 bases). The CDR3 extends over 13 amino acids. The germline V and J ends were trimmed by 10 bases and 7 bases, with 19 bases remaining between them. Germline V lookup: CDR1 MDHEN, CDR2 SYDVKM. CDR3 sequence: CATQRGGPFEAFF. The CDR3 coding sequence is TGTGCCACCCAAAGGGGGGGACCCTTTGAAGCTTTCTTT. The full variable domain, its missing parts supplied by reference TRBV28 and TRBJ1-1, is DVKVTQSSRYLVKRTGEKVFLECVQDMDHENMFWYRQDPGLGLRLIYFSYDVKMKEKGDIPEGYSVSREKKERFSLILESASTNQTSMYLCATQRGGPFEAFFGQGTRLTVV.

The chain combines TRBV2 with TRBJ2-1; TRBD2 is a possible D gene (5 bases). The CDR3 has 15 amino acids. Germline-derived CDR1 and CDR2 are SNHLY and FYNNEI. V gave up 8 bases and J gave up 7 bases, with 21 bases separating them. This CDR3 is CASVSTPGSENEQFF. CDR3 bases: TGTGCCAGCGTTTCTACTCCCGGTAGCGAGAATGAGCAGTTCTTC. The complete variable domain, with remaining parts taken from reference TRBV2 and TRBJ2-1, reads EPEVTQTPSHQVTQMGQEVILRCVPISNHLYFYWYRQILGQKVEFLVSFYNNEISEKSEIFDDQFSVERPDGSNFTLKIRSTKLEDSAMYFCASVSTPGSENEQFFGPGTRLTVL.

V is TRBV4-2 and J is TRBJ2-1; 7 bases fit TRBD2. Trimming at V came to 1 base and at J to 8 bases, leaving 11 bases not matched to a gene. CDR1 LGHNA and CDR2 YNFKEQ come from the germline V gene. This CDR3 contains 16 residues. The CDR3 region has the DNA TGTGCCAGCAGCCAAGGCGTCGCGGGAGTGATCCATGAGCAGTTCTTC. Amino acids: CASSQGVAGVIHEQFF.

The chain employs TRBV5-1 and TRBJ2-2; no clear D gene. Germline-derived CDR1 and CDR2 are SGHRS and YFSETQ. The V end lost 0 bases, the J end lost 0 bases, and 6 bases lay between the germline ends. The CDR3 is 15 residues long. CDR3 nucleotides: TGCGCCAGCAGCTTGGTACAGACGAACACCGGGGAGCTGTTTTTT. It specifies CASSLVQTNTGELFF.

The chain recombines TRBV30 with TRBJ1-2; 7 bases line up with TRBD1. The length of the CDR3 is 18 residues. CDR1 is GTSNPN, CDR2 SVGIG, per germline (reference sequence). V lost 2 bases to trimming and J lost 2 bases; unmatched junction nucleotides: 17. This chain's CDR3 is CAWSPPPRDRIGNYGYTF. The CDR3 nucleotides are TGTGCCTGGAGTCCACCTCCCCGGGACAGAATTGGAAACTATGGCTACACCTTC. Drawing the rest from reference TRBV30 and TRBJ1-2, the complete variable domain is SQTIHQWPATLVQPVGSPLSLECTVEGTSNPNLYWYRQAAGRGLQLLFYSVGIGQISSEVPQNLSASRPQDRQFILSSKKLLLSDSGFYLCAWSPPPRDRIGNYGYTFGSGTRLTVV.

The chain uses TRBV7-2 and TRBJ2-3; 9 nucleotides align to TRBD1. CDR3 length equals 16 residues. Germline V gene sequence: CDR1 SGHTA, CDR2 FQGNSA. V lost 4 bases and J lost 1; bases outside the gene matches: 6. The CDR3 nucleotides are TGTGCCAGCAGCTCTGGACAGGGGAAACGCACAGATACGCAGTATTTT. Protein: CASSSGQGKRTDTQYF.

J is TRBJ1-6 and V is TRBV27; 7 bases are a match to TRBD1. The CDR3 covers 18 residues. Germline V lookup: CDR1 MNHEY, CDR2 SMNVEV (reference sequence). With 0 bases clipped from V and 5 bases from J, the junction kept 10 bases outside the gene matches. The CDR3 protein is CASSLSPTPTGNNSPLHF. The CDR3, as DNA: TGTGCCAGCAGTTTATCCCCAACGCCGACAGGGAATAATTCACCCCTCCACTTT.

This clone was detected a few times. The same CDR3 is also encoded by other DNA sequences in this sample. The chain links TRBV7-2 to TRBJ2-7, with 11 bases aligning to TRBD1. V shed 1 base and J 3 bases; nucleotides not matched to a gene: 2. This CDR3 contains 15 residues. Germline values: CDR1 SGHTA, CDR2 FQGNSA. CDR3 residues: CASSLDGTGGYEQYF. The CDR3, as DNA: TGTGCCAGCAGCTTAGACGGGACAGGGGGCTACGAGCAGTACTTC. The full variable domain, with the rest looked up from reference TRBV7-2 and TRBJ2-7, is GAGVSQSPSNKVTEKGKDVELRCDPISGHTALYWYRQSLGQGLEFLIYFQGNSAPDKSGLPSDRFSAERTGGSVSTLTIQRTQQEDSAVYLCASSLDGTGGYEQYFGPGTRLTVT.